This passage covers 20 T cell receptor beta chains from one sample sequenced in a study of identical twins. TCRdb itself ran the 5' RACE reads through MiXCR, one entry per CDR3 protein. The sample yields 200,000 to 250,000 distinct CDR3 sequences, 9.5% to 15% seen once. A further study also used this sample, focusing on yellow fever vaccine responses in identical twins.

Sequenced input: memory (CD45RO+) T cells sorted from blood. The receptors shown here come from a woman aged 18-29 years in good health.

CDR3 in amino acids: CATSNPHSGAGGDNEQFF. The CDR3, as DNA: TGTGCCACCAGCAACCCACACTCCGGGGCGGGAGGGGACAATGAGCAGTTCTTC. The J gene is TRBJ2-1, the V gene TRBV15; 9 positions match TRBD2. The V and J ends lost 4 bases and 5 bases, in that order; junction bases with no gene match: 15. The germline gives CDR1 LNHNV, CDR2 YYDKDF (reference sequence). The CDR3 has 18 amino acids.

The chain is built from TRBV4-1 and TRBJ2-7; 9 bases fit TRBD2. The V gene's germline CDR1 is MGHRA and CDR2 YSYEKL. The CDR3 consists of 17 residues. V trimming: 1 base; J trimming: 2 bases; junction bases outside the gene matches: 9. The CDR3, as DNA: TGCGCCAGCAGCCAAGTTACGGGGGTAGCGGGAGCCTACGAGCAGTACTTC. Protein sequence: CASSQVTGVAGAYEQYF.

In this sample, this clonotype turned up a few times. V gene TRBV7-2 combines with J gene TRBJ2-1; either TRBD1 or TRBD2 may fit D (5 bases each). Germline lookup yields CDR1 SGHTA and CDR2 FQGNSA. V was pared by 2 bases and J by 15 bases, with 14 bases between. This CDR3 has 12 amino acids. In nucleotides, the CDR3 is TGTGCCAGCAGCTTATCGGGACCCATCCGGTTCTTC. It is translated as CASSLSGPIRFF.

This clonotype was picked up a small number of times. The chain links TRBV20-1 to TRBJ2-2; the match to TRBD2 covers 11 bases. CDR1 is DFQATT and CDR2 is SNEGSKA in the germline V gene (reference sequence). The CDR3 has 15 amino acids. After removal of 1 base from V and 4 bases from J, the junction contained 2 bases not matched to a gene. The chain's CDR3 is CSARGLAGPTGELFF. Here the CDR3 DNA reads TGCAGTGCTAGAGGACTAGCGGGACCCACCGGGGAGCTGTTTTTT.

The CDR3 spells CASSQDRGDADTQYF. The CDR3 DNA sequence: TGTGCCAGCAGCCAGGACAGGGGGGACGCAGATACGCAGTATTTT. The genes are TRBV3-1 and TRBJ2-3, with TRBD1 identical over 10 bases. Germline trimming cut 3 bases from V and 4 bases from J; bases unmatched to any gene: 4. CDR1 and CDR2 from the germline V gene are LGHDT and YNNKEL (reference sequence). The CDR3 has 15 residues.

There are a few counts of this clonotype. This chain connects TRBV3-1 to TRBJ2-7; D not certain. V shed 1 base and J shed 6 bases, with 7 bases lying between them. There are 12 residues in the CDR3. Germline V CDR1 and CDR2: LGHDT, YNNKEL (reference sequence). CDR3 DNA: TGTGCCAGCAGCCAAGCCCGAGGCGAGCAGTACTTC. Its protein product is CASSQARGEQYF.

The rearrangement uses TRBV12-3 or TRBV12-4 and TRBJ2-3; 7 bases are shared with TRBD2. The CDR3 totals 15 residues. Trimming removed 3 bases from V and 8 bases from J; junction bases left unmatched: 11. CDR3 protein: CASSLSGLGTVTQYF. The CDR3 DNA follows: TGTGCCAGCAGTTTGTCAGGACTAGGGACCGTTACGCAGTATTTT.

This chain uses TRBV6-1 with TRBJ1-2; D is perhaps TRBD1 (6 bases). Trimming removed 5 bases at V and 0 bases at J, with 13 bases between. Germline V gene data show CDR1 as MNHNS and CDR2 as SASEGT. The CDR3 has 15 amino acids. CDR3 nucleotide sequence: TGTGCCAGCAGTCGGGACACCATATCTAACTATGGCTACACCTTC. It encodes CASSRDTISNYGYTF.

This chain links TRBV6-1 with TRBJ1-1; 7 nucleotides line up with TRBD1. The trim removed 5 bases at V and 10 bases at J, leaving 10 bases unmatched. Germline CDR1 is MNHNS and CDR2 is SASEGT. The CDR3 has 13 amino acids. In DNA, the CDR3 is TGTGCCAGCAGTCGTACTGACAGGGTCGCAGCTTTCTTT. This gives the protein CASSRTDRVAAFF.

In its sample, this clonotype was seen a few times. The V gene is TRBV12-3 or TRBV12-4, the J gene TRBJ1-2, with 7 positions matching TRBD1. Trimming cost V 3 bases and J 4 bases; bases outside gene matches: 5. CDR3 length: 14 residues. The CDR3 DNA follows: TGTGCCAGCAGTTTTACAGGGGCCGTCTATGGCTACACCTTC. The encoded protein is CASSFTGAVYGYTF.

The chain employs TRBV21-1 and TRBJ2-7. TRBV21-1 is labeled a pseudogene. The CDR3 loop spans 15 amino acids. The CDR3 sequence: CASSTFRHFSYEQYF. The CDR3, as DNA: TGTGCCAGCAGCACATTCCGACATTTCTCCTACGAGCAGTACTTC.

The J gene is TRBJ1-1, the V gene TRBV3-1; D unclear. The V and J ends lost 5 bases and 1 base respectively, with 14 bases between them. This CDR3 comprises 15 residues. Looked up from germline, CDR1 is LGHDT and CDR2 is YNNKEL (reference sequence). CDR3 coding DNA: TGTGCCAGCAGCAAACGACAAACAGAGAACACTGAAGCTTTCTTT. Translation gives CASSKRQTENTEAFF.

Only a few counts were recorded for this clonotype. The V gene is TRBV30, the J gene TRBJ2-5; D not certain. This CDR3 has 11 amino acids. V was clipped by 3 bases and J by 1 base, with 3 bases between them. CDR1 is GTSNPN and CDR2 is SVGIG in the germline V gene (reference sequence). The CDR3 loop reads CAWSPQETQYF. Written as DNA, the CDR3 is TGTGCCTGGAGCCCCCAAGAGACCCAGTACTTC.

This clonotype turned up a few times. The CDR3 is CASSRDITSGYTF. The CDR3, as DNA: TGTGCCAGCAGCCGGGACATCACAAGTGGCTACACCTTC. This chain joins TRBV11-2 and TRBJ1-2; D perhaps matches TRBD1 (6 bases). Germline assignment: CDR1 SGHAT and CDR2 FQNNGV. The CDR3 sequence is 13 residues long. Trimming removed 5 bases from V and 7 bases from J, with 14 bases in between. The whole variable domain, filled in from reference TRBV11-2 and TRBJ1-2, reads EAGVAQSPRYKIIEKRQSVAFWCNPISGHATLYWYQQILGQGPKLLIQFQNNGVVDDSQLPKDRFSAERLKGVDSTLKIQPAKLEDSAVYLCASSRDITSGYTFGSGTRLTVV.

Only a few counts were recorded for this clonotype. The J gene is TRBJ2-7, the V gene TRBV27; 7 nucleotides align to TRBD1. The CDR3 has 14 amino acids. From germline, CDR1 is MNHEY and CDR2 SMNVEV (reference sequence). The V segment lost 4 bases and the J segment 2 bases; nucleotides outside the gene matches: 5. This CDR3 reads CASSYRGMAYEQYF. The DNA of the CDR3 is TGTGCCAGCAGTTACAGGGGAATGGCCTACGAGCAGTACTTC.

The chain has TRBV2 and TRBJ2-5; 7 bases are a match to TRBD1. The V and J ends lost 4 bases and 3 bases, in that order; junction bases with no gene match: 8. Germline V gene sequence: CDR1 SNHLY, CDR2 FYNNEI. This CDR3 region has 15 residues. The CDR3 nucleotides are TGTGCCAGCAGTGCAACCGGGACAGCGAAAGAGACCCAGTACTTC. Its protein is CASSATGTAKETQYF. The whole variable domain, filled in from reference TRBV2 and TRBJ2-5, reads EPEVTQTPSHQVTQMGQEVILRCVPISNHLYFYWYRQILGQKVEFLVSFYNNEISEKSEIFDDQFSVERPDGSNFTLKIRSTKLEDSAMYFCASSATGTAKETQYFGPGTRLLVL.

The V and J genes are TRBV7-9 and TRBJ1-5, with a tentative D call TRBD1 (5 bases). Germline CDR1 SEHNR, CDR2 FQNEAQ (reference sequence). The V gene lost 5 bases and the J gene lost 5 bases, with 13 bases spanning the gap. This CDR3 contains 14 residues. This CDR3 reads CASSQGILDQPQHF. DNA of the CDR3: TGTGCCAGCAGCCAGGGAATACTTGATCAGCCCCAGCATTTT.

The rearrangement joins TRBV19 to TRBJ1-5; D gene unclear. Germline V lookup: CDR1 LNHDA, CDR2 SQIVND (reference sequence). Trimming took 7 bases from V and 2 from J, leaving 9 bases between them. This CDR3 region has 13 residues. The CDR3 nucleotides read TGTGCCAGTAACTCCCCGGGCAATCAGCCCCAGCATTTT. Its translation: CASNSPGNQPQHF.

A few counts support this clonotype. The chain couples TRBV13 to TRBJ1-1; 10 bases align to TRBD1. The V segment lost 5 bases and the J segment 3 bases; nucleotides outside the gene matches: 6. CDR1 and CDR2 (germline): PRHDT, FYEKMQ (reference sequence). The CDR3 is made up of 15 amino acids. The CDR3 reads CASSIPGQGDTEAFF. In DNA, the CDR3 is TGTGCCAGCAGCATCCCAGGACAGGGGGACACTGAAGCTTTCTTT.

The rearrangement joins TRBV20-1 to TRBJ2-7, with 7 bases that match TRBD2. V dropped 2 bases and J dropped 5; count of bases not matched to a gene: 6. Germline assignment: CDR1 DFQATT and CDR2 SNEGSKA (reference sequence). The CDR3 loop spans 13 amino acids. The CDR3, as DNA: TGCAGTGCTAGAAGCGGGGTTAGGGACGAGCAGTACTTC. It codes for CSARSGVRDEQYF.